What follows describes a single T cell receptor beta chain. Its antigen is unidentified. This CDR3 has 15 amino acids. CDR1 and CDR2 (germline): WSHSY, SAAADI. Between the trimmed V and J ends, which lost 10 bases and 0 bases, there was a span of 16 bases. Amplification used 60 Vbeta primers and 13 Jbeta primers. Libraries were prepared by immunoSEQ multiplex PCR; TCRdb keeps only in-frame clonotypes and omits some of them. This repertoire shows roughly 120,000 clones, around four fifths found once; its top ten account for roughly 5%. This sample is drawn from a study of cytomegalovirus exposure and HLA in healthy donors. Whole-study results and caveats: CMV antigen specificity of a few CMV-associated chains was confirmed in vitro. Roughly uniform sequencing depth across donors was assumed, possibly incorrectly. In an earlier analysis, in approximately 630 donors, most V segments appeared productive either ~90% or ~30% of the time.

The sample taken for sequencing was PBMCs. The chain uses TRBV10-2 and TRBJ1-5; no reliable D call. The clonotype was recovered from a young man in good health and CMV-seronegative. The CDR3 DNA reads TGCGCCACCGCTGAGGAGGGAGGTAGCAATCAGCCCCAGCATTTT. Translated, it gives CATAEEGGSNQPQHF.